Below are 19 T cell receptor beta chains sequenced from a single sample in a study of shared clonotypes between healthy human individuals. CD8 cells classed as naive were CD45RO-negative and positively selected for CCR7, excluding terminally differentiated effector memory CD45RA+ cells. The repertoire was sequenced with immunoSEQ multiplex PCR; TCRdb's copy has only in-frame clones and lacks some. Found here are about 580,000 clones, 98% of them singletons; the top ten hold 0.3% to 0.35%. Sequenced material: naive CD8+ T cells sorted from blood. The receptors come from a man aged 25-40 years in good health.

V usage is TRBV7-2 and J usage is TRBJ2-1; D is perhaps TRBD1 or TRBD2 (5 bases each). This CDR3 comprises 15 residues. Per the germline V gene, CDR1 is SGHTA and CDR2 is FQGNSA. V was clipped by 7 bases and J by 0 bases, with 13 bases between them. DNA of the CDR3: TGTGCCAGCACCGACAGAAGCGGCTCCTACAATGAGCAGTTCTTC. Translating gives CASTDRSGSYNEQFF.

The CDR3 DNA sequence: TGTGCCAGTAGCCACAGGGGGCTTGGTAATGAAAAACTGTTTTTT. Protein product: CASSHRGLGNEKLFF. This chain links TRBV19 with TRBJ1-4; 9 positions agree with TRBD1. The CDR3 runs 15 residues. The trim removed 6 bases at V and 4 bases at J, leaving 6 bases unmatched. Per germline, CDR1 LNHDA and CDR2 SQIVND (reference sequence). The whole variable domain, filled in from reference TRBV19 and TRBJ1-4, reads DGGITQSPKYLFRKEGQNVTLSCEQNLNHDAMYWYRQDPGQGLRLIYYSQIVNDFQKGDIAEGYSVSREKKESFPLTVTSAQKNPTAFYLCASSHRGLGNEKLFFGSGTQLSVL.

This clone appeared a single time. CDR3 residues: CSGLPVGTDTQYF. CDR3 sequence (DNA): TGCAGCGGACTCCCAGTTGGCACAGATACGCAGTATTTT. The gene calls are TRBV29-1 and TRBJ2-3; D unclear. CDR1 is SQVTM, CDR2 ANQGSEA, per germline. The CDR3 is 13 residues long. V lost 7 bases and J lost 1, with 12 bases in between.

This rearrangement joins TRBV9 to TRBJ2-1, with 14 bases identical to TRBD2. Trimming at V came to 5 bases and at J to 6 bases, leaving 1 base not matched to a gene. Germline V lookup: CDR1 SGDLS, CDR2 YYNGEE. The CDR3 loop spans 14 amino acids. The CDR3 DNA sequence: TGTGCCAGCAGGACTAGCGGGAGGGCCAATGAGCAGTTCTTC. Protein: CASRTSGRANEQFF.

The chain links TRBV19 to TRBJ2-7; D is perhaps TRBD1 or TRBD2 (5 bases each). Germline V lookup: CDR1 LNHDA, CDR2 SQIVND (reference sequence). Trimming took 3 bases from V and 3 from J, leaving 9 bases between them. This CDR3 has 13 residues. CDR3 region: CASSMGGGYEQYF. CDR3 DNA sequence: TGTGCCAGTAGTATGGGTGGGGGCTACGAGCAGTACTTC.

Concerning this clone itself: At the DNA level, this CDR3 is encoded by other sequences in the same sample as well. The chain has TRBV27 and TRBJ2-7; TRBD1 aligns across 8 bases. CDR1 and CDR2 (germline): MNHEY, SMNVEV (reference sequence). This CDR3 is built from 14 residues. J was trimmed by 1 base and V by 3 bases; bases with no gene match: 2. CDR3: CASSFGTGSYEQYF. The CDR3 nucleotides read TGTGCCAGCAGTTTTGGGACAGGATCCTACGAGCAGTACTTC.

The gene calls are TRBV4-3 and TRBJ2-1; 11 nucleotides match TRBD2. J was trimmed by 4 bases and V by 1 base; bases with no gene match: 6. This CDR3 is 17 amino acids long. The germline V gene encodes CDR1 LGHNA and CDR2 YSLEER. CDR3 loop: CASSQGDRLAGYNEQFF. The CDR3 region has the DNA TGCGCCAGCAGCCAAGGGGACCGACTAGCGGGGTACAATGAGCAGTTCTTC.

The gene calls are TRBV27 and TRBJ2-7, with TRBD2 identical over 12 bases. The trim removed 7 bases at V and 5 bases at J, leaving 9 bases unmatched. The CDR3 has 15 amino acids. From germline, CDR1 is MNHEY and CDR2 SMNVEV (reference sequence). The CDR3: CASTNRLAGVDEQYF. The CDR3 coding sequence is TGTGCCAGCACCAACAGACTAGCGGGAGTGGACGAGCAGTACTTC.

The chain has TRBV6-5 and TRBJ2-2; 8 bases match TRBD2. CDR3 length equals 14 residues. CDR1 is MNHEY and CDR2 is SVGAGI in the germline V gene. V was clipped by 2 bases and J by 6 bases; unmatched bases: 2. The DNA of the CDR3 is TGTGCCAGCAGTTACGGGACTAGTCCCGGGGAGCTGTTTTTT. Its protein product is CASSYGTSPGELFF.

The rearrangement links TRBV13 to TRBJ2-7, with 8 bases matching TRBD2. The CDR3 covers 13 residues. Trimming removed 5 bases from V and 3 bases from J; junction bases left unmatched: 3. The germline CDR1 and CDR2 sequences are PRHDT and FYEKMQ (reference sequence). The CDR3 DNA is TGTGCCAGCAGCGCGGGACTAGGCTACGAGCAGTACTTC. Its translation is CASSAGLGYEQYF.

V gene TRBV9 combines with J gene TRBJ2-7; 11 bases line up with TRBD1. V shed 3 bases and J 6 bases; nucleotides not matched to a gene: 5. Germline CDR1 SGDLS, CDR2 YYNGEE. The CDR3 length is 14 residues. The DNA of the CDR3 is TGTGCCAGCAGCGCCCGGGACAGGGGGTTCGAGCAGTACTTC. Its translation: CASSARDRGFEQYF.

The CDR3 region is CASSEAWGLYEQYF. As DNA, the CDR3 is TGTGCCAGCAGTGAAGCGTGGGGGCTCTACGAGCAGTACTTC. V is TRBV6-1 and J is TRBJ2-7; tentative D call: TRBD1 (6 bases). Germline CDR1 reads MNHNS; CDR2 reads SASEGT. The CDR3 has 14 residues. V was clipped by 0 bases and J by 3 bases, with 9 bases between them.

This rearrangement joins TRBV7-6 to TRBJ2-7; D ambiguous. V lost 5 bases, J lost 0 bases, and 8 bases lay in between. The germline CDR1 and CDR2 sequences are SGHVS and FNYEAQ. The CDR3 has 13 amino acids. This chain's CDR3 is CASSLSSSYEQYF. In DNA form, the CDR3 reads TGTGCCAGCAGCCTGAGTAGCTCCTACGAGCAGTACTTC. The variable domain in full, completed from reference TRBV7-6 and TRBJ2-7, reads GAGVSQSPRYKVTKRGQDVALRCDPISGHVSLYWYRQALGQGPEFLTYFNYEAQQDKSGLPNDRFSAERPEGSISTLTIQRTEQRDSAMYRCASSLSSSYEQYFGPGTRLTVT.

The rearrangement joins TRBV19 to TRBJ2-1; D is unresolved. Trimming removed 3 bases at V and 5 bases at J, with 17 bases between. Germline V gene lookup returns CDR1 LNHDA and CDR2 SQIVND (reference sequence). CDR3 length: 16 residues. The CDR3 coding sequence is TGTGCCAGTAGTATCAGTATGGTAAGACGGGACAATGAGCAGTTCTTC. This translates into CASSISMVRRDNEQFF.

This clone appeared a single time. V gene TRBV11-2 combines with J gene TRBJ2-7, with D maybe TRBD1 (6 bases). The germline V and J ends were trimmed by 6 bases and 4 bases, with 10 bases remaining between them. CDR1 is SGHAT, CDR2 FQNNGV, per germline. The CDR3 length is 12 residues. The CDR3 nucleotides are TGTGCCAGCAGGCAACAGGGATACGAGCAGTACTTC. Its protein is CASRQQGYEQYF. The whole variable domain, remainder taken from reference TRBV11-2 and TRBJ2-7, is EAGVAQSPRYKIIEKRQSVAFWCNPISGHATLYWYQQILGQGPKLLIQFQNNGVVDDSQLPKDRFSAERLKGVDSTLKIQPAKLEDSAVYLCASRQQGYEQYFGPGTRLTVT.

The rearrangement joins TRBV11-2 to TRBJ2-3; the D is unclear. The germline CDR1 and CDR2 sequences are SGHAT and FQNNGV. Trimming pared 0 bases from V and 4 bases from J, leaving 8 bases between. The CDR3 runs to 14 residues. CDR3 DNA sequence: TGTGCCAGCAGCTTAGATCCCAGAGCAGATACGCAGTATTTT. This gives the protein CASSLDPRADTQYF.

The chain employs TRBV6-1 and TRBJ1-5; D gene unclear. The length of the CDR3 is 15 residues. With 6 bases removed from V and 2 bases from J, the gap between germline ends came to 14 bases. Germline CDR1 MNHNS, CDR2 SASEGT. CDR3 DNA sequence: TGTGCCAGCAGATCCAGAGAACTTGGCAATCAGCCCCAGCATTTT. It encodes CASRSRELGNQPQHF.

This chain links TRBV5-1 with TRBJ1-2; D not resolved. The CDR3 has 13 residues. CDR1 is SGHRS, CDR2 YFSETQ, per germline. V was cut by 3 bases and J by 4 bases, with 10 bases left in between. CDR3 sequence: CASSSRESYGYTF. In DNA form, the CDR3 reads TGCGCCAGCAGCTCAAGGGAATCCTATGGCTACACCTTC.

The chain is built from TRBV28 and TRBJ2-7, with a tentative D call TRBD1 (5 bases). CDR3 length: 12 residues. CDR1 MDHEN and CDR2 SYDVKM come from the germline V gene. V was pared by 6 bases and J by 1 base, with 7 bases between. CDR3 residues: CASRTGSYEQYF. The DNA for the CDR3 is TGTGCCAGCAGAACAGGATCCTACGAGCAGTACTTC.